Listed here are 29 T cell receptor beta chains from one sample, sequenced in a study of shared clonotypes between healthy human individuals. Only CD45RO-negative cells positively selected for CCR7 counted as naive CD8 cells, so terminally differentiated effector memory CD45RA+ cells were excluded. Libraries were prepared by immunoSEQ multiplex PCR; TCRdb keeps only in-frame clonotypes and omits some of them. The profile shows about 2 million clones, approximately 94% of them singletons. Sequenced input: naive CD8+ T cells sorted from blood. All receptors come from a man younger than 35 in good health.

This rearrangement joins TRBV28 to TRBJ2-5, with TRBD2 identical over 11 bases. The CDR3 length is 15 residues. Germline V lookup: CDR1 MDHEN, CDR2 SYDVKM. The ends lost 7 bases at V and 4 bases at J; junction bases unmatched: 8. CDR3 protein: CASTPASGGRETQYF. The CDR3 region has the DNA TGTGCCAGCACCCCTGCTAGCGGGGGGCGAGAGACCCAGTACTTC. Supplemented by reference TRBV28 and TRBJ2-5, the full variable domain reads DVKVTQSSRYLVKRTGEKVFLECVQDMDHENMFWYRQDPGLGLRLIYFSYDVKMKEKGDIPEGYSVSREKKERFSLILESASTNQTSMYLCASTPASGGRETQYFGPGTRLLVL.

This chain connects TRBV4-1 to TRBJ2-5, with D uncertain. The CDR3 spans 13 residues. CDR1 and CDR2 (germline): MGHRA, YSYEKL. The ends were cut back, 1 base at V and 2 bases at J, with 5 bases in the middle. CDR3 residues: CASSQGRQETQYF. The CDR3 DNA sequence: TGCGCCAGCAGCCAAGGGCGGCAAGAGACCCAGTACTTC.

The gene calls are TRBV4-3 and TRBJ2-5, with D perhaps assigned TRBD1 or TRBD2 (6 bases each). The CDR3 sequence is 15 residues long. The V and J ends lost 0 bases and 3 bases respectively, with 11 bases between them. Germline lookup yields CDR1 LGHNA and CDR2 YSLEER. The CDR3 loop is CASSQDGGQKETQYF. The CDR3 DNA is TGCGCCAGCAGCCAAGATGGGGGGCAGAAAGAGACCCAGTACTTC.

The chain recombines TRBV13 with TRBJ2-5; 9 bases map to TRBD1. From germline, CDR1 is PRHDT and CDR2 FYEKMQ (reference sequence). This CDR3 comprises 16 residues. V was pared by 6 bases and J by 5 bases, with 13 bases of the junction left unmatched. For the CDR3, the DNA is TGTGCCAGCAGTCACGGTGCGGACAGGGGAAGGGAGACCCAGTACTTC. The encoded protein is CASSHGADRGRETQYF. The full variable domain, completed using reference TRBV13 and TRBJ2-5, is AAGVIQSPRHLIKEKRETATLKCYPIPRHDTVYWYQQGPGQDPQFLISFYEKMQSDKGSIPDRFSAQQFSDYHSELNMSSLELGDSALYFCASSHGADRGRETQYFGPGTRLLVL.

This chain links TRBV29-1 with TRBJ1-2; D is perhaps TRBD1 (6 bases). CDR1 SQVTM and CDR2 ANQGSEA come from the germline V gene. The CDR3 loop spans 16 amino acids. Deletions cut 4 bases from V and 1 base from J, with 19 bases between. The CDR3: CSVVNPGETNNYGYTF. The CDR3 bases are TGCAGCGTTGTTAATCCAGGGGAGACTAATAACTATGGCTACACCTTC.

This chain links TRBV14 with TRBJ1-3; no definite D call. The CDR3 sequence is 14 residues long. CDR1 is SGHDN, CDR2 FVKESK, per germline. Trimming left V 4 bases short and J 4 bases short, with 11 bases between. The CDR3 coding sequence is TGTGCCAGCAGCCCTCGCGGGGTAGGAAACACCATATATTTT. Its translation is CASSPRGVGNTIYF. The full variable domain, in which reference TRBV14 and TRBJ1-3 provide the parts outside the CDR3, is EAGVTQFPSHSVIEKGQTVTLRCDPISGHDNLYWYRRVMGKEIKFLLHFVKESKQDESGMPNNRFLAERTGGTYSTLKVQPAELEDSGVYFCASSPRGVGNTIYFGEGSWLTVV.

J is TRBJ2-2 and V is TRBV11-3; 9 bases agree with TRBD2. The CDR3 length is 15 residues. V lost 5 bases and J lost 4; bases outside the gene matches: 5. From germline, CDR1 is SGHNT and CDR2 YENEEA. DNA of the CDR3: TGTGCCAGCAGCCCAGGACTAGCGACCACCGGGGAGCTGTTTTTT. Translating gives CASSPGLATTGELFF.

The V gene is TRBV6-1, the J gene TRBJ1-2; D call uncertain. The CDR3 sequence is 16 residues long. Germline V gene lookup returns CDR1 MNHNS and CDR2 SASEGT. The germline V and J ends were trimmed by 4 bases and 0 bases, with 15 bases remaining between them. The CDR3: CASSVLGAPTNYGYTF. The CDR3 nucleotides are TGTGCCAGCAGTGTTCTGGGTGCCCCTACTAACTATGGCTACACCTTC.

The chain joins TRBV7-9 to TRBJ2-5, with 7 bases fitting TRBD1. This CDR3 is built from 16 residues. Trimming removed 6 bases from V and 2 bases from J; junction bases left unmatched: 12. Germline V lookup: CDR1 SEHNR, CDR2 FQNEAQ (reference sequence). The CDR3 sequence is CASSLPLDRDQETQYF. CDR3 coding DNA: TGTGCCAGCAGTCTCCCTCTAGACAGGGATCAAGAGACCCAGTACTTC.

This clone was recorded a few times. The chain has TRBV7-9 and TRBJ2-7, with D perhaps TRBD1 (6 bases). Per the germline V gene, CDR1 is SEHNR and CDR2 is FQNEAQ (reference sequence). The V end was cut by 9 bases, the J end by 0 bases, with 12 bases between. There are 13 residues in the CDR3. The CDR3 loop reads CASRQATSYEQYF. CDR3 sequence (DNA): TGTGCCAGTAGACAGGCAACCTCCTACGAGCAGTACTTC.

A note on this clone: Mismatch with germline at one junction end may stem from a read error. V and J are TRBV7-7 and TRBJ1-4, with D maybe TRBD1 (6 bases). The CDR3 spans 17 residues. The germline CDR1 and CDR2 sequences are SSHAT and FNYEAQ (reference sequence). The CDR3 DNA reads TGTGCTAGCAGCTTAGTCGACAGGAGGGGTATTAATGAAAAACTGTTTTTT. Translation gives CASSLVDRRGINEKLFF.

This rearrangement joins TRBV6-5 to TRBJ2-3; 14 nucleotides agree with TRBD2. V was pared by 8 bases and J by 10 bases, with 2 bases of the junction left unmatched. The CDR3 is 12 amino acids. The germline V gene has CDR1 MNHEY and CDR2 SVGAGI. The CDR3 sequence is CASGTSGSSQYF. The CDR3 region has the DNA TGTGCCAGCGGGACTAGCGGGAGTTCGCAGTATTTT.

This clone was seen just once. The chain has TRBV7-8 and TRBJ2-2, with D maybe TRBD2 (5 bases). Germline V gives CDR1 SGHVS, CDR2 FQNEAQ. The CDR3 consists of 17 residues. Trimming pared 1 base from V and 1 base from J, leaving 13 bases between. The chain's CDR3 is CASSLVSGLRNTGELFF. CDR3 DNA sequence: TGTGCCAGCAGCTTAGTCAGTGGACTTAGGAACACCGGGGAGCTGTTTTTT. Drawing the rest from reference TRBV7-8 and TRBJ2-2, the complete variable domain is GAGVSQSPRYKVAKRGQDVALRCDPISGHVSLFWYQQALGQGPEFLTYFQNEAQLDKSGLPSDRFFAERPEGSVSTLKIQRTQQEDSAVYLCASSLVSGLRNTGELFFGEGSRLTVL.

On this clone itself: The same CDR3 is also encoded by other DNA sequences in this sample. This chain connects TRBV27 to TRBJ2-1, with D possibly matching TRBD1 (5 bases). V dropped 5 bases and J dropped 6 bases, with 5 bases sitting between them. Germline values: CDR1 MNHEY, CDR2 SMNVEV (reference sequence). CDR3 length: 11 residues. The CDR3 DNA reads as TGTGCCAGCAGTCAGGGCAATGAGCAGTTCTTC. Translated, it gives CASSQGNEQFF.

V gene TRBV28 combines with J gene TRBJ2-3, with D maybe TRBD1 (5 bases). The CDR3 is made up of 16 amino acids. The germline V gene has CDR1 MDHEN and CDR2 SYDVKM. V was clipped by 7 bases and J by 2 bases, with 19 bases between them. As DNA, the CDR3 is TGTGCCAGCATCGACCTCGGACACCTCTTCACAGATACGCAGTATTTT. It yields the protein CASIDLGHLFTDTQYF.

V is TRBV9 and J is TRBJ2-1; D is unclear. Germline V CDR1 and CDR2: SGDLS, YYNGEE. The CDR3 spans 15 residues. Trimming shortened V by 0 bases and J by 4 bases, and 11 bases separated the two germline ends. CDR3 sequence: CASSVVSGPYNEQFF. The CDR3 nucleotides are TGTGCCAGCAGCGTAGTCTCAGGACCTTACAATGAGCAGTTCTTC.

The chain joins TRBV27 to TRBJ1-6; D perhaps matches TRBD1 (5 bases). Trimming removed 2 bases at V and 2 bases at J, with 7 bases between. The CDR3 length is 15 residues. In germline, CDR1 is MNHEY, CDR2 SMNVEV (reference sequence). As DNA, the CDR3 is TGTGCCAGCAGTTTAGTAGGGGCCTATAATTCACCCCTCCACTTT. Its protein is CASSLVGAYNSPLHF.

As for this clone: One end of the junction fails to match germline, which may point to a read error. The J gene is TRBJ2-2, the V gene TRBV4-3; tentatively, D is TRBD1 or TRBD2 (5 bases each). CDR1 and CDR2 (germline): LGHNA, YSLEER. The CDR3 has 18 amino acids. The chain's CDR3 is CASSQDWGFKSGTGEPFF. The DNA for the CDR3 is TGCGCCAGCAGCCAAGATTGGGGTTTTAAATCGGGGACCGGGGAGCCGTTTTTT.

The V and J genes are TRBV12-5 and TRBJ2-5; 12 nucleotides align to TRBD2. In germline, CDR1 is LGHNT, CDR2 FRNRAP. The CDR3 extends over 16 amino acids. Trimming at V came to 1 base and at J to 5 bases, leaving 5 bases not matched to a gene. The CDR3 here is CASGLGTSGEGETQYF. The CDR3 DNA sequence: TGTGCTAGTGGTTTGGGGACTAGCGGGGAGGGGGAGACCCAGTACTTC.

CDR3 protein: CASSYSFGGGTEAFF. As DNA, the CDR3 is TGTGCCAGCAGTTACTCGTTCGGGGGCGGAACTGAAGCTTTCTTT. This chain uses TRBV6-5 with TRBJ1-1; D perhaps matches TRBD1 (6 bases). Germline CDR1 is MNHEY and CDR2 is SVGAGI. The CDR3 is 15 residues long. Between the trimmed V and J ends, which lost 0 bases and 5 bases, there was a span of 13 bases.

The CDR3 region is CASSFSRETQYF. DNA for the CDR3: TGTGCCAGCAGCTTTTCTAGAGAGACCCAGTACTTC. The chain joins TRBV7-9 to TRBJ2-5; the D is unclear. The CDR3 has 12 amino acids. Trimming cost V 3 bases and J 4 bases, with 6 bases left between them. The germline V gene has CDR1 SEHNR and CDR2 FQNEAQ (reference sequence). Looking up the rest from reference TRBV7-9 and TRBJ2-5 gives the full variable domain: DTGVSQNPRHKITKRGQNVTFRCDPISEHNRLYWYRQTLGQGPEFLTYFQNEAQLEKSRLLSDRFSAERPKGSFSTLEIQRTEQGDSAMYLCASSFSRETQYFGPGTRLLVL.

The V gene is TRBV6-1, the J gene TRBJ2-2; 7 bases align to TRBD1. Germline V lookup: CDR1 MNHNS, CDR2 SASEGT. V gave up 3 bases and J gave up 5 bases; unmatched junction bases: 9. This CDR3 contains 16 residues. The CDR3 coding sequence is TGTGCCAGCAGTGAGCTAACAGGGGTCCGGACCGGGGAGCTGTTTTTT. Translation: CASSELTGVRTGELFF.

The chain combines TRBV6-1 with TRBJ1-1; D possibly corresponds to TRBD1 (5 bases). The CDR3 length is 13 residues. With 2 bases removed from V and 8 bases from J, the gap between germline ends came to 12 bases. CDR1 is MNHNS and CDR2 is SASEGT in the germline V gene. CDR3 protein: CASSEFRGSEAFF. In nucleotides, the CDR3 is TGTGCCAGCAGTGAATTTAGGGGTAGCGAAGCTTTCTTT.

As concerns this clone: This sample also contains other DNA sequences that code for the same CDR3. The gene calls are TRBV6-5 and TRBJ2-7; 8 bases map to TRBD1. The CDR3 contains 16 residues. The germline CDR1 and CDR2 sequences are MNHEY and SVGAGI. J lost 1 base, V lost 0 bases, and 5 bases had no gene match. CDR3 nucleotides: TGTGCCAGCAGTTACTCTGTGGGACAGGTTTCCTACGAGCAGTACTTC. This encodes CASSYSVGQVSYEQYF.

The gene calls are TRBV6-1 and TRBJ1-1; the match to TRBD1 covers 11 bases. The ends lost 10 bases at V and 4 bases at J; junction bases unmatched: 8. Germline V gene lookup returns CDR1 MNHNS and CDR2 SASEGT. The CDR3 has 14 residues. CDR3 sequence reads: CATGGTGGVTEAFF. As DNA, the CDR3 is TGTGCCACCGGGGGGACAGGGGGAGTCACTGAAGCTTTCTTT.

This chain connects TRBV7-9 to TRBJ2-1, with D tentatively TRBD1 or TRBD2 (5 bases each). Germline loops: CDR1 SEHNR, CDR2 FQNEAQ (reference sequence). Deletions cut 9 bases from V and 5 bases from J, with 23 bases between. The CDR3 spans 16 residues. The DNA of the CDR3 is TGTGCCAGTTCGCCGATAGGGACCCTCCTTGACAATGAGCAGTTCTTC. Translated, it gives CASSPIGTLLDNEQFF.

The table lists this clone with a count of one. CDR3 DNA sequence: TGTGCCAGCAGCCCCCTTGTCCTGAACACTGAAGCTTTCTTT. Protein: CASSPLVLNTEAFF. The chain uses TRBV7-2 and TRBJ1-1; D unresolved. V lost 5 bases to trimming and J lost 0 bases, with 10 bases between them. The CDR3 is 14 residues long. Per germline, CDR1 SGHTA and CDR2 FQGNSA.

This clone was found a few times. Other DNA sequences in the same sample also yield this CDR3. This chain joins TRBV4-1 and TRBJ1-5; D uncertain. CDR1 is MGHRA and CDR2 is YSYEKL in the germline V gene. This CDR3 is 13 amino acids long. Trimming stripped 0 bases from V and 3 bases from J, with 3 bases between. The CDR3, as DNA: TGCGCCAGCAGCCAAGAAATCAATCAGCCCCAGCATTTT. This sequence encodes CASSQEINQPQHF.

CDR3 in amino acids: CATQIQGFGYGYTF. CDR3 nucleotides: TGTGCCACCCAAATACAGGGGTTCGGCTATGGCTACACCTTC. The chain carries TRBV10-3 and TRBJ1-2; 7 nucleotides line up with TRBD1. Looked up from germline, CDR1 is ENHRY and CDR2 is SYGVKD. This CDR3 spans 14 amino acids. Trimming at V came to 10 bases and at J to 4 bases, leaving 12 bases not matched to a gene.